This T cell receptor beta chain was found in a study of blood T cell repertoires in COVID-19. Worth noting for this clone: The junction shows a germline mismatch at one end, possibly a read error.

Sequencing used immunoSEQ multiplex PCR; TCRdb keeps in-frame clones, though not all of them. This sample has some 160,000 clones, with 80% to 90% found just once. This CDR3 region has 15 residues. Germline V gives CDR1 LNHNV, CDR2 YYDKDF (reference sequence). Sample: peripheral blood. The origin of this receptor is a woman aged 55-69 years with active COVID-19. The rearrangement joins TRBV15 to TRBJ1-1; a weak D match, TRBD1 (6 bases). The CDR3 reads CAAITPSTGNPEAFF. The CDR3 DNA follows: TGTGCCGCTATCACCCCGTCAACAGGGAACCCTGAAGCTTTCTTT.